This section outlines one T cell receptor beta chain sequence together with its context. The entry originates in a study of blood T cell repertoires in COVID-19. Study information: The cDNA or gDNA used as material had been derived from T cells, B-cell-depleted T cells, or PBMCs.

This CDR3 comprises 15 residues. The germline V gene encodes CDR1 SGDLS and CDR2 YYNGEE. The V segment lost 3 bases and the J segment 9 bases; nucleotides outside the gene matches: 9. The repertoire was sequenced with immunoSEQ multiplex PCR; TCRdb's copy has only in-frame clones and lacks some. The sample includes over 300,000 clones, 80% to 90% of them seen just once. The age range of participants was 18 to 89 years, with residence in about 25 US areas. Participants had their cohort set by participant-reported clinical history. All recovered Cohort 3 donors got two negative PCRs, got clearance, or saw symptom resolution.

Sequenced sample: PBMCs or T cells enriched from blood (not recorded which). The chain employs TRBV9 and TRBJ1-6, with 7 nucleotides matching TRBD1. The sequence derives from a man aged 25-40 years who had recovered from COVID-19. CDR3 bases: TGTGCCAGCAGCGGAGAGACAGGGAGGAGTTCACCCCTCCACTTT. It encodes CASSGETGRSSPLHF. The full variable domain, in which reference TRBV9 and TRBJ1-6 provide the parts outside the CDR3, is DSGVTQTPKHLITATGQRVTLRCSPRSGDLSVYWYQQSLDQGLQFLIQYYNGEERAKGNILERFSAQQFPDLHSELNLSSLELGDSALYFCASSGETGRSSPLHFGNGTRLTVT.